These 5 T cell receptor beta chains were all obtained from the same sample, sequenced in a study of T cell repertoires in cytomegalovirus infection. TCRdb re-analysed the reads in MiXCR, keeping a single row per CDR3 protein. The sample includes about 530,000 distinct CDR3 sequences, 26% of them seen just once. Sequencing was done on a sample of PBMCs. Every receptor here comes from a human donor in good health (CMV status not recorded). Some clones in this sample may be carry-over from other donors' samples.

The genes are TRBV27 and TRBJ1-1; a possible D gene is TRBD1 (6 bases). V shed 3 bases and J shed 5 bases, with 13 bases lying between them. This CDR3 contains 14 residues. Looked up from germline, CDR1 is MNHEY and CDR2 is SMNVEV (reference sequence). Here the CDR3 reads CASSFAGARTEAFF. The CDR3 bases are TGTGCCAGCAGTTTTGCGGGGGCGCGTACTGAAGCTTTCTTT.

This clonotype was observed many times. The DNA of the CDR3 is TGTGCCAGCAGTTTAAGACTAGGGAATGAGCAGTTCTTC. Translation: CASSLRLGNEQFF. V gene TRBV12-3 or TRBV12-4 combines with J gene TRBJ2-1; D perhaps matches TRBD2 (6 bases). Between the trimmed V and J ends, which lost 2 bases and 7 bases, there was a span of 9 bases. There are 13 residues in the CDR3.

This chain joins TRBV20-1 and TRBJ2-3; D might be TRBD2 (6 bases). Trimming took off 3 bases at V and 2 bases at J, with 9 bases between the two ends. The length of the CDR3 is 13 residues. The germline V gene has CDR1 DFQATT and CDR2 SNEGSKA (reference sequence). This chain's CDR3 is CSASGGFTDTQYF. CDR3 sequence (DNA): TGCAGTGCTAGCGGGGGATTCACAGATACGCAGTATTTT.

The sample holds many counts of this clonotype. The rearrangement links TRBV12-3 or TRBV12-4 to TRBJ2-7; unclear D gene. The CDR3 is made up of 12 amino acids. The V end lost 1 base, the J end lost 7 bases, and 8 bases lay between the germline ends. The CDR3 DNA sequence: TGTGCCAGCAGTTTAGGGGTGGGGGAGCAGTACTTC. Residues: CASSLGVGEQYF.

This clonotype occurred many times. This chain uses TRBV7-2 with TRBJ1-1; D ambiguous. V was trimmed by 4 bases and J by 1 base, leaving 7 bases between them. Looked up from germline, CDR1 is SGHTA and CDR2 is FQGNSA. The CDR3 is made up of 13 amino acids. CDR3 DNA: TGTGCCAGCAGCTCCTGGGAGAACACTGAAGCTTTCTTT. It is translated as CASSSWENTEAFF. Full variable domain (missing parts from reference TRBV7-2 and TRBJ1-1): GAGVSQSPSNKVTEKGKDVELRCDPISGHTALYWYRQSLGQGLEFLIYFQGNSAPDKSGLPSDRFSAERTGGSVSTLTIQRTQQEDSAVYLCASSSWENTEAFFGQGTRLTVV.